Reported below is one T cell receptor (beta chain). Its antigen is still unknown. At one end the junction does not follow the germline gene, possibly because of a read error. The sample belongs to a study of tumor and adjacent non-tumor tissue in lung cancer. Study-level background: On average, productive TCRbeta reads reached roughly 4 million per sample.

The CDR3 length is 13 residues. The V gene's germline CDR1 is SQVTM and CDR2 ANQGSEA. A modified ARM-PCR protocol with three rounds of nested PCR amplified TCRbeta. TCRdb itself ran the multiplex PCR reads through MiXCR, one entry per CDR3 protein. The sample holds around 66,000 distinct CDR3 sequences, 73% seen once. This sample's RNA came from whole unsorted tissue. Findings and caveats of the study: Compared with tumor, normal lung showed significantly lower TCR diversity. Normal lung showed higher cumulative top 100 clone frequency than tumor.

The rearrangement links TRBV29-1 to TRBJ1-1; D might be TRBD1 (5 bases). The TCR sequence derives from a man in his sixties with non-small cell lung cancer. What was sequenced was lung tumor tissue. CDR3 sequence (DNA): TGCGGCGTCCACGAAGGGGTGAACACTGAAGCTTTCTTT. Protein product: CGVHEGVNTEAFF.